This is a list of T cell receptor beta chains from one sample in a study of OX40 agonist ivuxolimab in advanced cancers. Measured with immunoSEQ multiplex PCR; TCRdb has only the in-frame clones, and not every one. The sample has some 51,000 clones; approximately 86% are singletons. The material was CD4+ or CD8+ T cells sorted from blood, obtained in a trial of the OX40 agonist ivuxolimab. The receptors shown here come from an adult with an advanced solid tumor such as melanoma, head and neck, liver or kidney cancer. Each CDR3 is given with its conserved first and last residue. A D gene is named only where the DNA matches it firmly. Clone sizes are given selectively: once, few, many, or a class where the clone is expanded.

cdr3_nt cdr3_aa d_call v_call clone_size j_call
TGTGCCAGCAGCGACAGCGGGAGGGTTTTCACCGGGGAGCTGTTTTTT CASSDSGRVFTGELFF TRBD2 TRBV7-3 . TRBJ2-2
TGTGCCAGCAGCTTATCTGAGGGGGTCTCTGGGGCCAACGTCCTGACTTTC CASSLSEGVSGANVLTF . TRBV11-3 . TRBJ2-6
TGTGCCAGTAGCCGTGGTGGAAACACCATATATTTT CASSRGGNTIYF . TRBV19 . TRBJ1-3
TGTGCCACCAGCAGTCTGGGGACAGGGCAATACGAGCAGTACTTC CATSSLGTGQYEQYF TRBD1 TRBV15 . TRBJ2-7
TGTGCCAGCAGCGTAGCCCCCAGCGGGAGGGCCGACGAGCAGTACTTC CASSVAPSGRADEQYF TRBD2 TRBV9 once TRBJ2-7
TGTGCCAGCTCCCCAAATTTAGATACGCAGTATTTT CASSPNLDTQYF . TRBV18 . TRBJ2-3
TGTGCCAGCAGCCCCTGGGCAGGGTCTGGGACCGGGGAGCTGTTTTTT CASSPWAGSGTGELFF . TRBV7-6 . TRBJ2-2
TGTGCCAGCAGCGTGGCGGTGGCGCTGGGAGTAAGGTCCTACAATGAGCAGTTCTTC CASSVAVALGVRSYNEQFF . TRBV5-6 . TRBJ2-1
TGTGCCAGCAGCTGCCCGGGACACCAAGTACTTTACAATGAGCAGTTCTTC CASSCPGHQVLYNEQFF . TRBV13 . TRBJ2-1
TGTGCCTGGAGTGTACGGACTAGCGGGAGCCGGCTCTACGAGCAGTACTTC CAWSVRTSGSRLYEQYF TRBD2 TRBV30 once TRBJ2-7
TGTGCCAGTAGTATCAGGCGACAGGGGTACGATCAGCCCCAGCATTTT CASSIRRQGYDQPQHF TRBD1 TRBV19 . TRBJ1-5
TGCGCCAGCAGCCCCCAGGAAGGCTCACCCCTCCACTTT CASSPQEGSPLHF . TRBV10-1 . TRBJ1-6
TGCGCCAGCAGCCGAACCCTGATGACGGCCGAAGCTTTCTTT CASSRTLMTAEAFF . TRBV5-1 . TRBJ1-1